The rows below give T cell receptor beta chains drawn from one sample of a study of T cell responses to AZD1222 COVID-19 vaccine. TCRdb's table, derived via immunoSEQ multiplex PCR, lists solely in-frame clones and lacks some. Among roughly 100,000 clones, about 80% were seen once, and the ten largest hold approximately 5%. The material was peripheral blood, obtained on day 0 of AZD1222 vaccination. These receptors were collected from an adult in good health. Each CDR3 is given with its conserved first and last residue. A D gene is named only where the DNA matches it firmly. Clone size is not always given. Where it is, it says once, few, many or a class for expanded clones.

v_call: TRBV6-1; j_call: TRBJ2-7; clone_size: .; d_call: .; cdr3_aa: CASSEPVIGRAGYEQYF; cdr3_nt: TGTGCCAGCAGTGAACCCGTGATTGGCAGGGCTGGATACGAGCAGTACTTC
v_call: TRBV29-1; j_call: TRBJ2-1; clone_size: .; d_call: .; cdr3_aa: CSVVRGNEQFF; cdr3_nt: TGCAGCGTTGTCAGGGGTAATGAGCAGTTCTTC
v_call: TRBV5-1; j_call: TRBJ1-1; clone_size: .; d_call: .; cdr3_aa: CASSLLQGNTEAFF; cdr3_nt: TGCGCCAGCAGCTTATTACAGGGGAACACTGAAGCTTTCTTT
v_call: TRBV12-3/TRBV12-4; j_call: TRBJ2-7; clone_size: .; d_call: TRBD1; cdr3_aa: CASSFGTGVEQYF; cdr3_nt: TGTGCCAGCAGTTTCGGGACAGGGGTCGAGCAGTACTTC
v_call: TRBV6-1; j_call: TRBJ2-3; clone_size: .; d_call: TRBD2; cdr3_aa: CASSEGSGGFTDTQYF; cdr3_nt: TGTGCCAGCAGTGAGGGTAGCGGGGGGTTCACAGATACGCAGTATTTT
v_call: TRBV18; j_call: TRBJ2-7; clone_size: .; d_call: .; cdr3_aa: CASSPQTEWVSSYEQYF; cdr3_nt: TGTGCCAGCTCACCCCAAACCGAATGGGTCTCATCCTACGAGCAGTACTTC
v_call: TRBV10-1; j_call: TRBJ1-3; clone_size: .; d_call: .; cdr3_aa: CASRTSGNTIYF; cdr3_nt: TGCGCCAGCAGGACATCTGGAAACACCATATATTTT
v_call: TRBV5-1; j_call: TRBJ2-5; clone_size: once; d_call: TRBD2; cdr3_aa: CASSLFPSGGSYQETQYF; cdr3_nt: TGCGCCAGCAGCTTGTTCCCTAGCGGGGGGTCTTACCAAGAGACCCAGTACTTC
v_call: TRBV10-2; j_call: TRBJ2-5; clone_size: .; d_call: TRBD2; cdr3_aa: CASSEPSGGQETQYF; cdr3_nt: TGCGCCAGCAGTGAGCCTAGCGGGGGCCAAGAGACCCAGTACTTC
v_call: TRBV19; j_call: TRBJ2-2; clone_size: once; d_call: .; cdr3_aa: CASSTSLNTGELFF; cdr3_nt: TGTGCCAGTTCGACTTCCTTGAACACCGGGGAGCTGTTTTTT
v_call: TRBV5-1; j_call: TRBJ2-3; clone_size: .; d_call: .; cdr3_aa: CASSLDYGRPDTQYF; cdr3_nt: TGCGCCAGCAGCTTGGATTACGGGCGGCCAGATACGCAGTATTTT
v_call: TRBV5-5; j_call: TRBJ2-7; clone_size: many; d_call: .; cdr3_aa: CASSPRQDAIYEQYF; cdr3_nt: TGTGCCAGCAGCCCAAGACAGGACGCAATCTACGAGCAGTACTTC
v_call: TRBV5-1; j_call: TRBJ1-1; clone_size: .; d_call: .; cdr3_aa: CASSLEIMNTEAFF; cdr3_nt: TGCGCCAGCAGCTTGGAAATCATGAACACTGAAGCTTTCTTT
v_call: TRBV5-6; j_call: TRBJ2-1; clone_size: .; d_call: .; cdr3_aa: CASSLGGHEQFF; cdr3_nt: TGTGCCAGCAGCTTGGGGGGGCATGAGCAGTTCTTC
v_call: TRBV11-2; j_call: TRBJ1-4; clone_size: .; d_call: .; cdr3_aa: CASSLIRGEKLFF; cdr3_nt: TGTGCCAGCAGCTTAATTCGAGGGGAAAAACTGTTTTTT
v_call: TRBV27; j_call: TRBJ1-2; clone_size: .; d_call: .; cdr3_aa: CASSAGYGYTF; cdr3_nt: TGTGCCAGCAGTGCCGGCTATGGCTACACCTTC
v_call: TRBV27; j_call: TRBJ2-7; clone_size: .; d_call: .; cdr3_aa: CASSSGLIPNEQYF; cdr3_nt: TGTGCCAGCAGCTCGGGACTGATTCCTAACGAGCAGTACTTC
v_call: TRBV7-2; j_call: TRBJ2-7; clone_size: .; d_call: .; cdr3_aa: CASSLDPSSYEQYF; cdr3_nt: TGTGCCAGCAGCTTAGACCCCAGCTCCTACGAGCAGTACTTC
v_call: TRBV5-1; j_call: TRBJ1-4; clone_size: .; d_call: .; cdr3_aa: CASSPDGLNEKLFF; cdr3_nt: TGCGCCAGCAGCCCGGACGGCCTTAATGAAAAACTGTTTTTT
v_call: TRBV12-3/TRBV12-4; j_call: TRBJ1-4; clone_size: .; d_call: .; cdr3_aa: CASSFPLGKLFF; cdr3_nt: TGTGCCAGCAGTTTTCCCCTAGGTAAACTGTTTTTT
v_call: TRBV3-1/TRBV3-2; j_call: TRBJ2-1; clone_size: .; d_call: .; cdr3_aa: CASSQSPPVSLFF; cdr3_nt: TGTGCCAGCAGCCAAAGCCCCCCAGTAAGTCTGTTCTTC
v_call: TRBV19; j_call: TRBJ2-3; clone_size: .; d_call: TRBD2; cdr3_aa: CASSTLLRGGTDTQYF; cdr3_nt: TGTGCCAGTAGTACCCTATTACGCGGGGGGACAGATACGCAGTATTTT
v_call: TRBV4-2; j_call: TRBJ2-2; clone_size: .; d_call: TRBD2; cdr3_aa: CASSQDQERGVTGELFF; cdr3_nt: TGTGCCAGCAGCCAAGATCAGGAGCGGGGGGTCACCGGGGAGCTGTTTTTT
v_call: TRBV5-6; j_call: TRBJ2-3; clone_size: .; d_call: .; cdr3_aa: CASSIRVLGTDTQYF; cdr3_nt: TGTGCCAGCAGCATCAGGGTCTTAGGCACAGATACGCAGTATTTT
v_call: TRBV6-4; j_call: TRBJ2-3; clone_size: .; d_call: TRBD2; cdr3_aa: CASSDSLAGGADTQYF; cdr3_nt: TGTGCCAGCAGTGACTCACTAGCGGGGGGTGCAGATACGCAGTATTTT
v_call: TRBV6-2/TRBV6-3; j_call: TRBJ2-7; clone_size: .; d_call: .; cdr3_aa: CASSYSGSLDEQYF; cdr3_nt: TGTGCCAGCAGTTACTCTGGCAGTCTCGACGAGCAGTACTTC
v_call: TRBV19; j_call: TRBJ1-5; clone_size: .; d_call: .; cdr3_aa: CASSPSTRRGSGQPQHF; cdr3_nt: TGTGCCAGTAGTCCTTCTACCCGGCGGGGGTCAGGGCAGCCCCAGCATTTT
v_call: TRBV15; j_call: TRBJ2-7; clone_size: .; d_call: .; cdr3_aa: CATSRSGLYEQYF; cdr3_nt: TGTGCCACCAGCAGATCAGGACTCTACGAGCAGTACTTC
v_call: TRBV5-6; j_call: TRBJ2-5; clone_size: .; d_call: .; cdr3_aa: CASSLTGAETQYF; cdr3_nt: TGTGCCAGCAGCTTGACGGGGGCGGAGACCCAGTACTTC
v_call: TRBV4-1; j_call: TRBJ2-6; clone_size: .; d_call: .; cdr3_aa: CASSHVGRGRSGANVLTF; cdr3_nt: TGCGCCAGCAGCCACGTTGGCAGGGGCCGCTCTGGGGCCAACGTCCTGACTTTC
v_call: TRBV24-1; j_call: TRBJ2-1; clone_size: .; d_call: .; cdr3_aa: CATSDSGGGTYNEQFF; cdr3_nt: TGTGCCACCAGTGATTCAGGGGGGGGAACTTACAATGAGCAGTTCTTC
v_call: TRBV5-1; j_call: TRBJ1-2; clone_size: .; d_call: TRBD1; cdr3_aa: CASSLTGTGASDGYTF; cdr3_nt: TGCGCCAGCAGCCTGACCGGGACAGGCGCGTCTGATGGCTACACCTTC
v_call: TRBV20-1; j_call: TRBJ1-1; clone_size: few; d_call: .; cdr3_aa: CSARSYTEAFF; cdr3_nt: TGCAGTGCAAGGTCATATACTGAAGCTTTCTTT
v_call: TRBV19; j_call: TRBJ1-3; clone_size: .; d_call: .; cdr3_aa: CASSIRGASSGNTIYF; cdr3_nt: TGTGCCAGTAGTATTCGGGGGGCGAGCTCTGGAAACACCATATATTTT
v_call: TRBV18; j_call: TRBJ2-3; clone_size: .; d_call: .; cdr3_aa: CASSPESTDTQYF; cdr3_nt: TGTGCCAGCTCACCAGAGAGCACAGATACGCAGTATTTT
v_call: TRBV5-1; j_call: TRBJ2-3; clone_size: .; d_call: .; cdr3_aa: CASSLDRSTDTQYF; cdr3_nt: TGCGCCAGCAGCCTTGACAGGAGCACAGATACGCAGTATTTT
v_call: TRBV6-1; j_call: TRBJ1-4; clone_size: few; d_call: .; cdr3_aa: CASSEAGTSNEKLFF; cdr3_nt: TGTGCCAGCAGTGAAGCCGGGACGTCGAATGAAAAACTGTTTTTT
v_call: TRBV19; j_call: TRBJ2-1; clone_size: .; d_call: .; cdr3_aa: CASSLERAFYNEQFF; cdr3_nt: TGTGCCAGTAGTCTTGAGAGGGCCTTCTACAATGAGCAGTTCTTC
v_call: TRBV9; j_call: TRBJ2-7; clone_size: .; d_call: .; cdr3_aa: CASSVGSGRPYEQYF; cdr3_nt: TGTGCCAGCAGCGTAGGTTCAGGTCGACCCTACGAGCAGTACTTC
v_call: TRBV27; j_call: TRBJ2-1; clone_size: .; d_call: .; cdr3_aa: CASSFVGGGYNEQFF; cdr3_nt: TGTGCCAGCAGTTTCGTGGGGGGCGGTTACAATGAGCAGTTCTTC
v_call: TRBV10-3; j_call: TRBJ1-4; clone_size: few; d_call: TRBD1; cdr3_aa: CAISSGQTNEKLFF; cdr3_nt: TGTGCCATCAGTTCGGGACAGACTAATGAAAAACTGTTTTTT
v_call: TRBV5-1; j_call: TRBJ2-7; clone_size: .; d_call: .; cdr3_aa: CASRHTTGTTGEQYF; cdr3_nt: TGCGCCAGCAGGCACACAACCGGGACAACAGGCGAGCAGTACTTC
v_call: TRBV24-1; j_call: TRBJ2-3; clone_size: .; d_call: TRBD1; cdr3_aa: CATSDHGTGPKYF; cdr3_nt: TGTGCCACCAGTGACCATGGGACAGGGCCGAAGTATTTT
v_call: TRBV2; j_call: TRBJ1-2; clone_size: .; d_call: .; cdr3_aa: CASRVRDGYTF; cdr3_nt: TGTGCCAGCAGGGTGAGAGATGGCTACACCTTC
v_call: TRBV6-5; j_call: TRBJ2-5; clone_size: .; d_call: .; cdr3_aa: CASSSTGIQETQYF; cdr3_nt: TGTGCCAGCAGCTCAACAGGGATCCAGGAGACCCAGTACTTC
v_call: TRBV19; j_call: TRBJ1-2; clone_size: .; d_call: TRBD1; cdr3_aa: CASSRQGTHYGYTF; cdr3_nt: TGTGCCAGTAGTAGACAGGGAACACACTATGGCTACACCTTC
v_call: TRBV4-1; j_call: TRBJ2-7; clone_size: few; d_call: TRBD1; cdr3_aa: CASSQEGTGYEQYF; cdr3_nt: TGCGCCAGCAGCCAAGAGGGGACAGGCTACGAGCAGTACTTC
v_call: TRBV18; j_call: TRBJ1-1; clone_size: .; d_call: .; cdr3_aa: CASSPYGAEAFF; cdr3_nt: TGTGCCAGCTCGCCCTATGGGGCGGAAGCTTTCTTT
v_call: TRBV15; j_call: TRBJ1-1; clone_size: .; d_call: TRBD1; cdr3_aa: CATSKDREWWNTEAFF; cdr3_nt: TGTGCCACCAGCAAGGACAGGGAGTGGTGGAACACTGAAGCTTTCTTT
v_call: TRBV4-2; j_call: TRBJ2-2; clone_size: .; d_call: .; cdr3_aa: CASSQDRQRDTGELFF; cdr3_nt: TGTGCCAGCAGCCAAGATCGGCAAAGGGACACCGGGGAGCTGTTTTTT
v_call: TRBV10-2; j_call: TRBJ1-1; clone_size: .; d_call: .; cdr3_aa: CASSARTGSGVTEAFF; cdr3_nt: TGCGCCAGCAGTGCAAGAACAGGGTCGGGGGTCACTGAAGCTTTCTTT
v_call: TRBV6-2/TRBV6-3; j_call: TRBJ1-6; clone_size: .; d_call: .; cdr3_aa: CASSDHPGQSSYNSPLHF; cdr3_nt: TGTGCCAGCAGTGATCATCCCGGACAGAGCTCCTATAATTCACCCCTCCACTTT
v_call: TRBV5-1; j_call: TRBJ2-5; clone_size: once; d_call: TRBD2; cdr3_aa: CASSTGLAGLETQYF; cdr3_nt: TGCGCCAGCAGCACGGGACTAGCGGGACTAGAGACCCAGTACTTC
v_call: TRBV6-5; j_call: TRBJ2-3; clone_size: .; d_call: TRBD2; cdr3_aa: CASSSGTSGTDTQYF; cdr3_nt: TGTGCCAGCAGTTCTGGGACTAGCGGCACAGATACGCAGTATTTT